The table lists the clone carrying this T cell receptor (beta chain) with many counts. This sample stems from a study of T cells in Graves' hyperthyroidism and ophthalmopathy. RNA transcripts served as the template for amplifying TCR beta CDR3 regions. The TCR CDR3 first-round RT-PCR relied on the HTBI primer set. MiXCR, applied by TCRdb to the multiplex PCR reads, yields one record per CDR3 protein. The data hold about 560,000 distinct CDR3 sequences, with 16% observed a single time. Germline-derived CDR1 and CDR2 are SGHNT and YENEEA. This CDR3 spans 15 amino acids. Losses at the gene ends were 4 bases for V and 4 bases for J; bases not matched to a gene: 6.

The sequence derives from a woman aged 18 to 35 with Graves' hyperthyroidism. The gene calls are TRBV11-3 and TRBJ2-5; TRBD1 aligns across 10 bases. Sequenced sample: blood. The CDR3 DNA sequence: TGTGCCAGCAGCTCCCTCCGGGACAGGGGAGAGACCCAGTACTTC. This encodes CASSSLRDRGETQYF. Based on the CDR3 plus reference TRBV11-3 and TRBJ2-5, the full variable domain is EAGVVQSPRYKIIEKKQPVAFWCNPISGHNTLYWYLQNLGQGPELLIRYENEEAVDDSQLPKDRFSAERLKGVDSTLKIQPAELGDSAVYLCASSSLRDRGETQYFGPGTRLLVL.